What follows are 30 T cell receptor beta chains derived from one specimen sequenced in a study of cytomegalovirus exposure and HLA in healthy donors. 13 Jbeta primers and 60 Vbeta primers were used for the PCR. This table comes from immunoSEQ multiplex PCR, and its TCRdb copy is limited to in-frame clones, with some not included. This sample has fewer than 250,000 clones; roughly 85% occur once, and the top ten carry 1.8%. The sequenced material came from PBMCs. All receptors come from a male donor in good health and CMV-seronegative.

The chain employs TRBV7-9 and TRBJ2-7; no definite D call. This CDR3 is built from 12 residues. Trimming removed 5 bases from V and 6 bases from J, with 11 bases in between. Germline CDR1 SEHNR, CDR2 FQNEAQ (reference sequence). This CDR3 is CASSPPPGEQYF. CDR3 nucleotide sequence: TGTGCCAGCAGCCCCCCGCCGGGCGAGCAGTACTTC.

The rearrangement uses TRBV7-2 and TRBJ2-7; 8 bases align to TRBD2. Germline CDR1 reads SGHTA; CDR2 reads FQGNSA. The CDR3 is 14 residues long. V shed 2 bases, J shed 3 bases, and the junction held 3 bases outside the gene matches. The CDR3 here is CASSLRSGGYEQYF. The CDR3 DNA sequence: TGTGCCAGCAGCTTACGAAGCGGGGGCTACGAGCAGTACTTC.

This rearrangement joins TRBV10-3 to TRBJ2-7; D is undetermined. This CDR3 is built from 14 residues. Germline values: CDR1 ENHRY, CDR2 SYGVKD. Trimming removed 2 bases at V and 5 bases at J, with 13 bases between. CDR3 residues: CAISEGQAGDEQYF. For the CDR3, the DNA is TGTGCCATCAGTGAGGGGCAGGCCGGCGACGAGCAGTACTTC.

The rearrangement joins TRBV7-9 to TRBJ2-1; unclear D gene. Germline V gene lookup returns CDR1 SEHNR and CDR2 FQNEAQ (reference sequence). The CDR3 consists of 14 residues. The V gene lost 0 bases and the J gene lost 4 bases, with 7 bases spanning the gap. The CDR3 DNA sequence: TGTGCCAGCAGCTTAGCACAGCTATACAATGAGCAGTTCTTC. It specifies CASSLAQLYNEQFF.

The V and J genes are TRBV15 and TRBJ1-4; TRBD1 might be the D (6 bases). The length of the CDR3 is 15 residues. V was pared by 0 bases and J by 7 bases, with 12 bases between. Looked up from germline, CDR1 is LNHNV and CDR2 is YYDKDF (reference sequence). CDR3 in DNA: TGTGCCACCAGCAGAGAGAGGGGGTGGGGTGAAAAACTGTTTTTT. It specifies CATSRERGWGEKLFF.

This rearrangement joins TRBV7-2 to TRBJ1-1, with D possibly matching TRBD1 (5 bases). Germline lookup yields CDR1 SGHTA and CDR2 FQGNSA. This CDR3 has 13 residues. Trimming took off 4 bases at V and 2 bases at J, with 8 bases between the two ends. The CDR3 here is CASSSTVNTEAFF. CDR3 nucleotides: TGTGCCAGCAGCTCGACAGTTAACACTGAAGCTTTCTTT.

The J gene is TRBJ2-5, the V gene TRBV5-1; 7 nucleotides match TRBD2. The trim removed 3 bases at V and 5 bases at J, leaving 7 bases unmatched. This CDR3 comprises 14 residues. CDR1 and CDR2 (germline): SGHRS, YFSETQ. The CDR3, as DNA: TGCGCCAGCAGCTCCGGACAAGCGGGGGAGACCCAGTACTTC. Its protein is CASSSGQAGETQYF.

This rearrangement joins TRBV5-1 to TRBJ2-2, with 14 bases that match TRBD2. Losses at the gene ends were 2 bases for V and 4 bases for J; bases not matched to a gene: 7. The length of the CDR3 is 18 residues. Looked up from germline, CDR1 is SGHRS and CDR2 is YFSETQ. The CDR3 reads CASSFGLAGGLGTGELFF. DNA of the CDR3: TGCGCCAGCAGCTTCGGACTAGCGGGGGGCCTAGGCACCGGGGAGCTGTTTTTT.

This clone was counted between two and nine times. The DNA of the CDR3 is TGCGCCAGCAGCTCCGGACTAGCAAGCACAGATACGCAGTATTTT. This codes for CASSSGLASTDTQYF. The rearrangement joins TRBV5-1 to TRBJ2-3; 8 bases fit TRBD2. This CDR3 is 15 amino acids long. CDR1 and CDR2 (germline): SGHRS, YFSETQ. Trimming took 3 bases from V and 0 from J; bases not matched to a gene: 3.

This clone was counted a single time. V is TRBV5-1 and J is TRBJ2-6, with TRBD2 matching 8 bases. CDR1 is SGHRS, CDR2 YFSETQ, per germline. This CDR3 spans 18 amino acids. The J segment lost 0 bases and the V segment lost 0 bases, leaving 5 bases of the junction unmatched. CDR3 residues: CASSLGGGGPSGANVLTF. The CDR3 coding sequence is TGCGCCAGCAGCTTGGGGGGCGGGGGGCCCTCTGGGGCCAACGTCCTGACTTTC.

The CDR3 spells CASSVRGSPATNEKLFF. DNA of the CDR3: TGCGCCAGCAGCGTTAGGGGTTCCCCCGCAACTAATGAAAAACTGTTTTTT. The chain carries TRBV5-1 and TRBJ1-4; D possibly corresponds to TRBD1 (5 bases). From germline, CDR1 is SGHRS and CDR2 YFSETQ. Trimming cost V 4 bases and J 0 bases, with 16 bases left between them. The CDR3 loop spans 17 amino acids.

This rearrangement joins TRBV9 to TRBJ2-2; D possibly corresponds to TRBD2 (5 bases). Trimming cost V 0 bases and J 4 bases, with 10 bases left between them. Per germline, CDR1 SGDLS and CDR2 YYNGEE. This CDR3 comprises 15 residues. The CDR3 DNA follows: TGTGCCAGCAGCGTAGGGACTCTATTCACCGGGGAGCTGTTTTTT. Its protein product is CASSVGTLFTGELFF.

V usage is TRBV7-3 and J usage is TRBJ2-2; a weak D match, TRBD1 (6 bases). This CDR3 has 13 residues. V lost 5 bases, J lost 6 bases, and 10 bases lay in between. From germline, CDR1 is SGHTA and CDR2 FQGTGA. CDR3: CASSRQESGELFF. In DNA, the CDR3 is TGTGCCAGCAGCCGACAGGAATCCGGGGAGCTGTTTTTT.

Remarks on this clone: Germline is not matched at one junction end, which may reflect a read error. This chain links TRBV7-9 with TRBJ1-2, with 10 nucleotides matching TRBD1. CDR1 is SEHNR, CDR2 FQNEAQ, per germline (reference sequence). The CDR3 loop spans 16 amino acids. The DNA of the CDR3 is TGTTCCAGCAGCTTAGCCCTCCGGACAGGGGGAACTGGCTACACCTTC. Its protein is CSSSLALRTGGTGYTF.

This chain uses TRBV5-6 with TRBJ2-1; D not certain. The CDR3 is made up of 15 amino acids. Trimming cost V 0 bases and J 0 bases, with 7 bases left between them. The V gene's germline CDR1 is SGHDT and CDR2 YYEEEE. The CDR3 DNA reads as TGTGCCAGCAGCTTGGATGATAGCTCCTACAATGAGCAGTTCTTC. This encodes CASSLDDSSYNEQFF.

To note about this clone: The identical CDR3 is also encoded by other nucleotide sequences in the sample. The chain recombines TRBV5-1 with TRBJ2-6; 9 bases are shared with TRBD1. The germline gives CDR1 SGHRS, CDR2 YFSETQ. CDR3 length equals 18 residues. The V segment lost 1 base and the J segment 0 bases; nucleotides outside the gene matches: 5. The CDR3 nucleotides are TGCGCCAGCAGCTTGTTCGACAGGGGGTCCTCTGGGGCCAACGTCCTGACTTTC. Its protein product is CASSLFDRGSSGANVLTF.

V and J are TRBV7-8 and TRBJ1-3, with 8 bases identical to TRBD1. The junction had 9 bases not matched to a gene; V was cut back by 5 bases and J by 9 bases. The CDR3 spans 14 residues. CDR1 is SGHVS, CDR2 FQNEAQ, per germline. CDR3 sequence: CASSLGQADGTIYF. In DNA form, the CDR3 reads TGTGCCAGCAGCCTGGGACAGGCAGATGGCACCATATATTTT.

This clone was seen only once. The rearrangement joins TRBV5-5 to TRBJ1-4; D is uncertain. This CDR3 contains 15 residues. Germline V gene data show CDR1 as SGHKS and CDR2 as YYEKEE (reference sequence). V shed 4 bases and J shed 5 bases, with 15 bases lying between them. CDR3 bases: TGTGCCAGCAGCCAAAGGGAGCTTCTCAATGAAAAACTGTTTTTT. It encodes CASSQRELLNEKLFF.

The V and J genes are TRBV7-9 and TRBJ1-2, with D perhaps matching TRBD1 (5 bases). This CDR3 contains 12 residues. The germline V gene encodes CDR1 SEHNR and CDR2 FQNEAQ (reference sequence). Trimming pared 5 bases from V and 8 bases from J, leaving 12 bases between. The CDR3 sequence: CASSRGGEGYTF. The CDR3 nucleotides are TGTGCCAGCAGCCGAGGAGGGGAGGGCTACACCTTC.

CDR3 bases: TGTGCCAGCAGTTGGGGTACAGGGCACTATGGCTACACCTTC. Translating it yields CASSWGTGHYGYTF. The rearrangement joins TRBV28 to TRBJ1-2; possibly TRBD1 for D (6 bases). The CDR3 contains 14 residues. Germline CDR1 and CDR2: MDHEN and SYDVKM. The germline V and J ends were trimmed by 4 bases and 3 bases, with 12 bases remaining between them.

V and J are TRBV28 and TRBJ2-7; 8 positions agree with TRBD2. Germline lookup yields CDR1 MDHEN and CDR2 SYDVKM. J was trimmed by 3 bases and V by 0 bases; bases with no gene match: 1. This CDR3 contains 14 residues. CDR3 region: CASSLWLAGYEQYF. CDR3 bases: TGTGCCAGCAGTTTATGGCTAGCGGGCTACGAGCAGTACTTC.

This clone was detected once. The V and J genes are TRBV6-5 and TRBJ2-3; D gene unclear. Germline V gene lookup returns CDR1 MNHEY and CDR2 SVGAGI. Deletions cut 3 bases from V and 0 bases from J, with 7 bases between. This CDR3 has 14 amino acids. As DNA, the CDR3 is TGTGCCAGCAGTTATTCCACTAGCACAGATACGCAGTATTTT. This encodes CASSYSTSTDTQYF.

The V call is TRBV10-2, the J call TRBJ2-5; TRBD1 aligns across 8 bases. The germline V gene has CDR1 WSHSY and CDR2 SAAADI. The junction had 11 bases not matched to a gene; V was cut back by 7 bases and J by 4 bases. The CDR3 is 15 residues long. CDR3 sequence (DNA): TGCGCCAGCAAGTCAGAGACAGGGGTCGGAGAGACCCAGTACTTC. Translating it yields CASKSETGVGETQYF.

The rearrangement joins TRBV7-9 to TRBJ2-5; 9 bases line up with TRBD1. V gave up 1 base and J gave up 5 bases; unmatched junction bases: 11. The CDR3 has 17 residues. Germline V gene sequence: CDR1 SEHNR, CDR2 FQNEAQ (reference sequence). The CDR3 coding sequence is TGTGCCAGCAGCTTAGGGACAGGGGCGATTTCAGGGGAGACCCAGTACTTC. Protein sequence: CASSLGTGAISGETQYF.

This clone was detected many times. The rearrangement joins TRBV5-1 to TRBJ2-7; perhaps TRBD1 as D (6 bases). The ends were cut back, 2 bases at V and 6 bases at J, with 18 bases in the middle. Per the germline V gene, CDR1 is SGHRS and CDR2 is YFSETQ. CDR3 length: 15 amino acids. The CDR3 loop reads CASSFAKGENGEQYF. Here the CDR3 DNA reads TGCGCCAGCAGCTTCGCTAAGGGGGAAAATGGCGAGCAGTACTTC.

This CDR3 reads CASSLSDTTQFF. The CDR3 DNA reads TGTGCCAGCAGCTTGTCGGACACCACGCAGTTCTTC. This sequence joins TRBV7-9 and TRBJ2-1, with D possibly TRBD1 on 5 matching bases. The CDR3 has 12 amino acids. The V gene lost 3 bases and the J gene lost 12 bases, with 12 bases spanning the gap. Germline lookup yields CDR1 SEHNR and CDR2 FQNEAQ (reference sequence). Filled out from reference TRBV7-9 and TRBJ2-1, the complete variable domain reads DTGVSQNPRHKITKRGQNVTFRCDPISEHNRLYWYRQTLGQGPEFLTYFQNEAQLEKSRLLSDRFSAERPKGSFSTLEIQRTEQGDSAMYLCASSLSDTTQFFGPGTRLTVL.

The V and J genes are TRBV4-1 and TRBJ1-5; D remains ambiguous. Germline lookup yields CDR1 MGHRA and CDR2 YSYEKL. Trimming took off 0 bases at V and 0 bases at J, with 15 bases between the two ends. This CDR3 is built from 18 residues. CDR3 in DNA: TGCGCCAGCAGCCAAGATAAGGGAGGCGATAATAGCAATCAGCCCCAGCATTTT. Protein: CASSQDKGGDNSNQPQHF.

This chain links TRBV2 with TRBJ1-4, with D tentatively TRBD1 (5 bases). This CDR3 has 17 residues. Trimming took 2 bases from V and 3 from J, leaving 16 bases between them. Germline V gene sequence: CDR1 SNHLY, CDR2 FYNNEI. For the CDR3, the DNA is TGTGCCAGCAGTGAACTCCGGGCAGGGTCGTCTAATGAAAAACTGTTTTTT. Translated: CASSELRAGSSNEKLFF.

Details on this clone: Germline and junction disagree at one end, which may indicate a read error. The V gene is TRBV7-9, the J gene TRBJ2-7; TRBD1 agrees at 8 bases. Germline-derived CDR1 and CDR2 are SEHNR and FQNEAQ (reference sequence). The CDR3 spans 17 residues. This chain's CDR3 is CSSSSPDRGLLRYEQYF. CDR3 DNA sequence: TGTTCCAGCAGCTCTCCCGACAGGGGCCTCCTTAGGTACGAGCAGTACTTC.

V and J are TRBV9 and TRBJ1-1, with 7 bases that match TRBD1. This CDR3 comprises 15 residues. The germline gives CDR1 SGDLS, CDR2 YYNGEE. With V trimmed by 4 bases and J by 4 bases, 10 bases remained unmatched. DNA for the CDR3: TGTGCCAGCAGCCAAAGACCGGAGGGGGCCACTGAAGCTTTCTTT. This gives the protein CASSQRPEGATEAFF.